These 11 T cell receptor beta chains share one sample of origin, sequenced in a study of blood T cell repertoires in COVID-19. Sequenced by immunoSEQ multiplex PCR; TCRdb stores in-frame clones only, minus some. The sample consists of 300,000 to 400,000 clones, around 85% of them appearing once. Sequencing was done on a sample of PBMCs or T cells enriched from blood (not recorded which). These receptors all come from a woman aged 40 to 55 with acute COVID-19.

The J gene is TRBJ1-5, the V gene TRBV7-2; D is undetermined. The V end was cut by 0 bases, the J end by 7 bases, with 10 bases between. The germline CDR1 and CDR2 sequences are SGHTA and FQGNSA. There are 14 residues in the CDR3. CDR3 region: CASSLASRLQPQHF. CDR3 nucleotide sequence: TGTGCCAGCAGCTTAGCGAGTCGACTCCAGCCCCAGCATTTT. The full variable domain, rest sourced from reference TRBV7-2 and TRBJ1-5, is GAGVSQSPSNKVTEKGKDVELRCDPISGHTALYWYRQSLGQGLEFLIYFQGNSAPDKSGLPSDRFSAERTGGSVSTLTIQRTQQEDSAVYLCASSLASRLQPQHFGDGTRLSIL.

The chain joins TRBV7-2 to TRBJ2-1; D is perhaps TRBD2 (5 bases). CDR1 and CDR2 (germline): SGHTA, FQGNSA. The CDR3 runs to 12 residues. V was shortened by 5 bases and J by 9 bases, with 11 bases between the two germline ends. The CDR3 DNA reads TGTGCCAGCAGCCGGCCGAGCGGTGAGCAGTTCTTC. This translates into CASSRPSGEQFF.

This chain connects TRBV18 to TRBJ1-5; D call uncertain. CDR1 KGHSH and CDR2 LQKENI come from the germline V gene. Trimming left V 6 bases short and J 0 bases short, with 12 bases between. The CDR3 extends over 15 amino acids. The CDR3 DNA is TGTGCCAGCTCCCGGAGTGTGGATAGCAATCAGCCCCAGCATTTT. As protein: CASSRSVDSNQPQHF.

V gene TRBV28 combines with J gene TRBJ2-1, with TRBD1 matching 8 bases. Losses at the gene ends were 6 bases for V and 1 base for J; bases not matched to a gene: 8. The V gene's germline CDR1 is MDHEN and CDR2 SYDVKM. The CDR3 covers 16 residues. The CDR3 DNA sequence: TGTGCCAGCAGCCCCTCTGGGACAGGTTCCTACAATGAGCAGTTCTTC. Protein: CASSPSGTGSYNEQFF.

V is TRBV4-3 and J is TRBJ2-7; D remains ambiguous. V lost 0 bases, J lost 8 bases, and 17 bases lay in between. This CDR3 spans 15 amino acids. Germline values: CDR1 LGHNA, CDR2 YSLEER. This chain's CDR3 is CASSQEVNRNEKQYF. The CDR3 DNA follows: TGCGCCAGCAGCCAAGAAGTTAACAGAAATGAAAAGCAGTACTTC.

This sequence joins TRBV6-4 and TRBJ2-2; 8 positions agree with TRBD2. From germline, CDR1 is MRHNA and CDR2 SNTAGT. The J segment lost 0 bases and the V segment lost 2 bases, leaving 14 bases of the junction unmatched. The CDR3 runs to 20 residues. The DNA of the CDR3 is TGTGCCAGCAGTGACACTCTACCGGGACTAGTTTCTGCGAACACCGGGGAGCTGTTTTTT. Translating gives CASSDTLPGLVSANTGELFF.

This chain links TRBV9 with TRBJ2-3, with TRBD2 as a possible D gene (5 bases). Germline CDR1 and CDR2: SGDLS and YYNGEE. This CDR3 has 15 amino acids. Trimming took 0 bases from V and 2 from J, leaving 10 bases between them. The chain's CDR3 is CASSVGLAITDTQYF. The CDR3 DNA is TGTGCCAGCAGCGTAGGATTAGCGATCACAGATACGCAGTATTTT.

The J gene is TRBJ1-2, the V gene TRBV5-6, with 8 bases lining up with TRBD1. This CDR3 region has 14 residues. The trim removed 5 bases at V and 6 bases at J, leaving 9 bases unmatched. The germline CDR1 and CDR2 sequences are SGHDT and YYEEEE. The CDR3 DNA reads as TGTGCCAGCAGTTACGGGACAGGTACGGATGGCTACACCTTC. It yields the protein CASSYGTGTDGYTF. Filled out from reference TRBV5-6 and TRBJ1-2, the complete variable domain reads DAGVTQSPTHLIKTRGQQVTLRCSPKSGHDTVSWYQQALGQGPQFIFQYYEEEERQRGNFPDRFSGHQFPNYSSELNVNALLLGDSALYLCASSYGTGTDGYTFGSGTRLTVV.

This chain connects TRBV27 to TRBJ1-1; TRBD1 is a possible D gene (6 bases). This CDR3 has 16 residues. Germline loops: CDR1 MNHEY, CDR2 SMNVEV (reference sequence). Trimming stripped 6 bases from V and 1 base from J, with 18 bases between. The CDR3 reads CASRIQNRGANTEAFF. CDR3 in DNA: TGTGCCAGCAGGATCCAAAACCGGGGGGCGAACACTGAAGCTTTCTTT.

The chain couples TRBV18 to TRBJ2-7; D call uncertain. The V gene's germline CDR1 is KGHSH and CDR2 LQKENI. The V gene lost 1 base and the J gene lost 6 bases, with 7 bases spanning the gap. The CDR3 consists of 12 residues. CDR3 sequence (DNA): TGTGCCAGCTCACCACTTCAATCCGAGCAGTACTTC. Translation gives CASSPLQSEQYF.

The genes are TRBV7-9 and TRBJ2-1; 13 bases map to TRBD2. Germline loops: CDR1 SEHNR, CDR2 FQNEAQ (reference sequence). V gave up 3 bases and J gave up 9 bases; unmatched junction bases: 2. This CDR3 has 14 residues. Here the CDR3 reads CASSFGLAGVEQFF. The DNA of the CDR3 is TGTGCCAGCAGCTTTGGACTAGCGGGAGTTGAGCAGTTCTTC.